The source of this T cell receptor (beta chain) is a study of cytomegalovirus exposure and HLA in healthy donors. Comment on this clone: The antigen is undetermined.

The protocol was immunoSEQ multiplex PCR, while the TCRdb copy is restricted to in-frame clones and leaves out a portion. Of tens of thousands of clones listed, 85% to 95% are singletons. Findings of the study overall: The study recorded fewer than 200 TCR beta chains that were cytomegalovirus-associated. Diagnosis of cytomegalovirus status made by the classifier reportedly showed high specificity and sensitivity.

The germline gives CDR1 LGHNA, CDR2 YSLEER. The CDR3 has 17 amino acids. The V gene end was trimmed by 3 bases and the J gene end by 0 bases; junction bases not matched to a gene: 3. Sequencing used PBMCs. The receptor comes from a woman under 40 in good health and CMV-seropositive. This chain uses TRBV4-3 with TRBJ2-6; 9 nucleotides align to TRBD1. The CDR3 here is CASSQGQGYSGANVLTF. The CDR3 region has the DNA TGCGCCAGCAGCCAGGGACAGGGTTACTCTGGGGCCAACGTCCTGACTTTC.